A selection of T cell receptor beta chains follows, all from one sample in a study of PD-1 blockade in classical Hodgkin lymphoma. The assay was immunoSEQ multiplex PCR, and TCRdb's table has in-frame clones only and misses some. The data show over 9,000 clones, with 70% to 90% seen just once and 15% held by the top ten. Sequenced material: CD8+ T cells from blood. Source of these receptors: a human donor with classical Hodgkin lymphoma. Each CDR3 is given with its conserved first and last residue. The order of the fields is clone size, J gene, D gene, V gene, CDR3 protein, CDR3 DNA. D genes are given only for firm matches. A row's size may be missing; if present it is once, few, many or a size class.

. TRBJ2-7 TRBD1 TRBV5-6 CASSFIGGTGPSEQYF TGTGCCAGCAGCTTTATAGGCGGGACAGGTCCTTCCGAGCAGTACTTC
once TRBJ2-5 . TRBV9 CASSVGGGMTQETQYF TGTGCCAGCAGCGTAGGAGGGGGGATGACCCAAGAGACCCAGTACTTC
. TRBJ2-2 . TRBV6-6 CASRTDSFIGELFF TGTGCCAGCCGTACGGACAGTTTTATAGGGGAGCTGTTTTTT
. TRBJ2-2 . TRBV11-3 CASSGQKTGGELFF TGTGCCAGCAGCGGACAGAAGACAGGCGGGGAGCTGTTTTTT
. TRBJ2-1 TRBD2 TRBV9 CASSRGGLNYNEQFF TGTGCCAGCAGCCGGGGGGGACTCAATTACAATGAGCAGTTCTTC
. TRBJ1-1 TRBD1 TRBV29-1 CSVLTGRTEAFF TGCAGCGTACTGACAGGGAGGACTGAAGCTTTCTTT
few TRBJ1-3 . TRBV7-9 CASSAGPLLSGNTIYF TGTGCCAGCAGCGCGGGACCCCTACTCTCTGGAAACACCATATATTTT
. TRBJ1-1 . TRBV10-3 CAISESSQVLGEAFF TGTGCCATCAGTGAGTCATCACAGGTGCTTGGCGAAGCTTTCTTT
. TRBJ1-4 . TRBV5-5 CASSLLGRDEKLFF TGTGCCAGCAGCTTGTTAGGCAGGGATGAAAAACTGTTTTTT
once TRBJ1-6 TRBD1 TRBV30 CAWIGQGYYNSPLHF TGTGCCTGGATTGGACAGGGGTACTATAATTCACCCCTCCACTTT
. TRBJ2-1 TRBD2 TRBV4-1 CASSQDTVLAGLLSEQFF TGCGCCAGCAGCCAAGATACTGTTTTAGCGGGGCTTTTGTCGGAGCAGTTCTTC
few TRBJ1-2 . TRBV29-1 CSVEDWQGYGYTF TGCAGCGTTGAAGATTGGCAGGGCTATGGCTACACCTTC
. TRBJ2-3 . TRBV7-8 CASSLAWDTQYF TGTGCCAGCAGCTTAGCATGGGATACGCAGTATTTT
. TRBJ2-1 . TRBV27 CASSLSRSVPYNEQFF TGTGCCAGCAGTTTGTCGAGATCAGTACCCTACAATGAGCAGTTCTTC
. TRBJ2-3 . TRBV4-1 CASSHSTGDTQYF TGCGCCAGCAGCCACTCTACAGGAGATACGCAGTATTTT
. TRBJ2-1 . TRBV7-3 CASSPSGAGVREQFF TGTGCCAGCAGCCCTTCCGGTGCCGGGGTCAGGGAGCAGTTCTTC